These 25 T cell receptor beta chains were all obtained from the same sample, sequenced in a study of blood T cell repertoires in COVID-19. The assay was immunoSEQ multiplex PCR, and TCRdb's table has in-frame clones only and misses some. The data show roughly 250,000 clones, about 80% seen once. Sequencing input: peripheral blood. Receptors were obtained from a woman of 80 years or more with acute or convalescent COVID-19.

This clone was seen just once. CDR3 amino acids: CASSQVDKSYNEQFF. The CDR3 DNA sequence: TGTGCCAGCAGCCAAGTCGACAAGTCCTACAATGAGCAGTTCTTC. The chain recombines TRBV3-1 (or the pseudogene TRBV3-2) with TRBJ2-1; D is undetermined. The CDR3 contains 15 residues. Trimming left V 1 base short and J 1 base short, with 8 bases between. Per the germline V gene, CDR1 is LGHDT and CDR2 is YNNKEL (reference sequence).

The chain combines TRBV5-4 with TRBJ2-2; TRBD1 agrees at 11 bases. CDR1 SGHNT and CDR2 YYREEE come from the germline V gene (reference sequence). Losses at the gene ends were 5 bases for V and 0 bases for J; bases not matched to a gene: 3. The length of the CDR3 is 16 residues. CDR3 DNA sequence: TGTGCCAGCAGGGGACAGGGGGGACCGAACACCGGGGAGCTGTTTTTT. Protein product: CASRGQGGPNTGELFF.

V gene TRBV15 combines with J gene TRBJ1-6; a weak D match, TRBD1 (6 bases). The ends were cut back, 5 bases at V and 9 bases at J, with 11 bases in the middle. The CDR3 spans 13 residues. Germline assignment: CDR1 LNHNV and CDR2 YYDKDF (reference sequence). The CDR3 region has the DNA TGTGCCACCAGCGGGGGCTCCTCTTCACCCCTCCACTTT. This encodes CATSGGSSSPLHF.

This clone is a singleton in its sample. The CDR3 sequence: CASSSPGGGNNQPQHF. The CDR3 DNA reads TGTGCCAGCAGCTCCCCTGGGGGGGGGAACAATCAGCCCCAGCATTTT. This chain connects TRBV5-8 to TRBJ1-5, with a weak D call TRBD1 (5 bases). The CDR3 length is 16 residues. In germline, CDR1 is SGHTS, CDR2 YDEGEE. V gave up 3 bases and J gave up 3 bases, with 16 bases separating them.

The CDR3 nucleotides read TGTGCCAGCAGTCCTGACAGGTTCGCCGGGGAGCTGTTTTTT. Its protein is CASSPDRFAGELFF. The rearrangement joins TRBV2 to TRBJ2-2, with D maybe TRBD1 (6 bases). The CDR3 consists of 14 residues. V dropped 5 bases and J dropped 6 bases, with 13 bases sitting between them. From germline, CDR1 is SNHLY and CDR2 FYNNEI.

This clone appeared a single time. The genes are TRBV6-6 and TRBJ2-1, with 7 bases matching TRBD1. The CDR3 extends over 16 amino acids. With V trimmed by 4 bases and J by 3 bases, 9 bases remained unmatched. Germline V CDR1 and CDR2: MNHNY, SVGAGI (reference sequence). Here the CDR3 reads CASSFRTGPDYNEQFF. Here the CDR3 DNA reads TGTGCCAGCAGTTTTCGGACAGGACCGGACTACAATGAGCAGTTCTTC.

This sequence joins TRBV28 and TRBJ1-2; 11 bases are a match to TRBD1. The germline V gene encodes CDR1 MDHEN and CDR2 SYDVKM. V lost 2 bases, J lost 0 bases, and 2 bases stayed unmatched. The CDR3 spans 16 residues. The CDR3 region has the DNA TGTGCCAGCAGTTTAGGGACAGGGGGGACTAACTATGGCTACACCTTC. It translates to CASSLGTGGTNYGYTF.

The chain joins TRBV28 to TRBJ2-1; unclear D gene. Deletions cut 4 bases from V and 7 bases from J, with 14 bases between. Germline assignment: CDR1 MDHEN and CDR2 SYDVKM. The CDR3 loop spans 14 amino acids. The CDR3 nucleotides are TGTGCCAGCAGTTGGTTGGTCCAGAGGAATGAGCAGTTCTTC. It translates to CASSWLVQRNEQFF.

The chain is built from TRBV9 and TRBJ2-1; TRBD1 is a possible D gene (5 bases). The germline V and J ends were trimmed by 0 bases and 0 bases, with 19 bases remaining between them. Looked up from germline, CDR1 is SGDLS and CDR2 is YYNGEE. The CDR3 covers 19 residues. The CDR3 loop reads CASSVATTTYRSSYNEQFF. In nucleotides, the CDR3 is TGTGCCAGCAGCGTAGCTACGACGACGTACAGGAGCTCCTACAATGAGCAGTTCTTC.

The V and J genes are TRBV6-5 and TRBJ2-6, with D tentatively TRBD2 (5 bases). Trimming shortened V by 0 bases and J by 3 bases, and 9 bases separated the two germline ends. The CDR3 loop spans 16 amino acids. In germline, CDR1 is MNHEY, CDR2 SVGAGI. The CDR3 here is CASSYSLGIGANVLTF. DNA for the CDR3: TGTGCCAGCAGTTACTCTCTCGGGATTGGGGCCAACGTCCTGACTTTC.

The chain uses TRBV20-1 and TRBJ2-1; D remains unclear. V was shortened by 3 bases and J by 4 bases, with 7 bases between the two germline ends. This CDR3 is 12 amino acids long. CDR1 is DFQATT and CDR2 is SNEGSKA in the germline V gene (reference sequence). CDR3 loop: CSASFRYNEQFF. The CDR3 DNA is TGCAGTGCTAGTTTCCGGTACAATGAGCAGTTCTTC.

This clone was counted between two and nine times. The V and J genes are TRBV10-3 and TRBJ2-5; D might be TRBD2 (6 bases). The V and J ends lost 2 bases and 2 bases respectively, with 15 bases between them. Germline-derived CDR1 and CDR2 are ENHRY and SYGVKD. The CDR3 totals 16 residues. The CDR3 region has the DNA TGTGCCATCAGTGAGGCGGGTGGGGGGAAGCAAGAGACCCAGTACTTC. Translated, it gives CAISEAGGGKQETQYF.

The rearrangement uses TRBV19 and TRBJ1-1, with a possible D match to TRBD1 (5 bases). The CDR3 extends over 13 amino acids. Germline V gene lookup returns CDR1 LNHDA and CDR2 SQIVND (reference sequence). V gave up 2 bases and J gave up 3 bases, with 7 bases separating them. CDR3 coding DNA: TGTGCCAGTAGTATACCAGGGTACACTGAAGCTTTCTTT. It specifies CASSIPGYTEAFF.

The J gene is TRBJ1-1, the V gene TRBV2, with 7 bases matching TRBD1. Germline-derived CDR1 and CDR2 are SNHLY and FYNNEI. V lost 4 bases to trimming and J lost 7 bases; unmatched junction nucleotides: 9. The CDR3 length is 14 residues. This CDR3 is CASSGSQGGFEAFF. The CDR3 DNA follows: TGTGCCAGCAGTGGTAGTCAGGGGGGCTTTGAAGCTTTCTTT.

Details on this clone: Different DNA sequences within this sample yield the same CDR3. This sequence joins TRBV12-3 or TRBV12-4 and TRBJ1-2, with 10 positions matching TRBD1. The V segment lost 5 bases and the J segment 5 bases; nucleotides outside the gene matches: 2. CDR3 length: 13 residues. The CDR3 DNA is TGTGCCAGCAGTAGACAGGGGGCTTATGGCTACACCTTC. This codes for CASSRQGAYGYTF.

The chain combines TRBV5-1 with TRBJ1-4; no definite D call. Germline CDR1 reads SGHRS; CDR2 reads YFSETQ. CDR3 size: 13 residues. V lost 4 bases and J lost 7, with 11 bases in between. The CDR3 coding sequence is TGCGCCAGCAGCACCGACAACCCTGAAAAACTGTTTTTT. Protein: CASSTDNPEKLFF.

V is TRBV5-4 and J is TRBJ2-7; 9 bases are shared with TRBD2. Losses at the gene ends were 4 bases for V and 2 bases for J; bases not matched to a gene: 10. The CDR3 contains 16 residues. The germline gives CDR1 SGHNT, CDR2 YYREEE (reference sequence). CDR3: CASSPPGLAGAYEQYF. The CDR3, as DNA: TGTGCCAGCAGCCCTCCCGGGTTAGCGGGGGCCTACGAGCAGTACTTC.

The chain joins TRBV15 to TRBJ2-3; 11 bases map to TRBD1. The CDR3 extends over 16 amino acids. The germline gives CDR1 LNHNV, CDR2 YYDKDF (reference sequence). J gave up 6 bases and V 0 bases, and 5 bases lay outside the gene matches. This CDR3 reads CATSREGTGGGDTQYF. CDR3 sequence (DNA): TGTGCCACCAGCAGAGAAGGGACAGGGGGAGGGGATACGCAGTATTTT.

The rearrangement links TRBV28 to TRBJ1-1; D remains unclear. V was cut by 2 bases and J by 1 base, with 8 bases left in between. The CDR3 has 14 residues. Looked up from germline, CDR1 is MDHEN and CDR2 is SYDVKM. The chain's CDR3 is CASSLRSSNTEAFF. DNA of the CDR3: TGTGCCAGCAGTTTAAGGAGTTCGAACACTGAAGCTTTCTTT.

The V gene is TRBV7-2, the J gene TRBJ1-6; TRBD1 might be the D (6 bases). V was pared by 2 bases and J by 10 bases, with 12 bases between. The CDR3 loop spans 14 amino acids. The germline gives CDR1 SGHTA, CDR2 FQGNSA. This CDR3 is CASSLRQGRSPLHF. The CDR3, as DNA: TGTGCCAGCAGCTTACGCCAGGGGAGATCACCCCTCCACTTT.

J is TRBJ2-6 and V is TRBV6-5; a possible D gene is TRBD1 (6 bases). Germline V gives CDR1 MNHEY, CDR2 SVGAGI. This CDR3 has 16 residues. The V end lost 0 bases, the J end lost 4 bases, and 10 bases lay between the germline ends. The CDR3: CASSYSQGSGANVLTF. Written as DNA, the CDR3 is TGTGCCAGCAGTTACTCACAGGGATCCGGGGCCAACGTCCTGACTTTC.

Comments on this clone: Other DNA sequences in the same sample also yield this CDR3. This chain uses TRBV2 with TRBJ1-2; TRBD1 aligns across 7 bases. Germline CDR1 reads SNHLY; CDR2 reads FYNNEI. The CDR3 loop spans 13 amino acids. With 6 bases clipped from V and 2 bases from J, the junction kept 3 bases outside the gene matches. CDR3 loop: CASSETGNYGYTF. The CDR3 bases are TGTGCCAGCAGCGAGACAGGGAACTATGGCTACACCTTC.

The chain joins TRBV15 to TRBJ1-1; D is undetermined. V gave up 1 base and J gave up 0 bases, with 9 bases separating them. The CDR3 runs to 15 residues. In germline, CDR1 is LNHNV, CDR2 YYDKDF (reference sequence). The CDR3 DNA follows: TGTGCCACCAGCAGAGGGGCTTTACTGAACACTGAAGCTTTCTTT. Residues: CATSRGALLNTEAFF.

A few counts support this clone. The chain links TRBV6-1 to TRBJ1-2; D might be TRBD1 (6 bases). Per the germline V gene, CDR1 is MNHNS and CDR2 is SASEGT. Trimming removed 3 bases at V and 7 bases at J, with 15 bases between. This CDR3 spans 14 amino acids. The CDR3 here is CASSDRQGRGGYTF. CDR3 bases: TGTGCCAGCAGTGATAGGCAGGGGAGAGGTGGCTACACCTTC.

V usage is TRBV19 and J usage is TRBJ1-4; 8 positions match TRBD1. Trimming cost V 3 bases and J 5 bases; bases outside gene matches: 8. CDR3 length equals 16 residues. Looked up from germline, CDR1 is LNHDA and CDR2 is SQIVND (reference sequence). CDR3 nucleotide sequence: TGTGCCAGTAGTATTTTCGCTCGGACAGGGAATGAAAAACTGTTTTTT. Its protein product is CASSIFARTGNEKLFF.